This T cell receptor beta chain was documented in a study of T-cell memory formation after mild COVID-19. Study-wide points: Contracting CD4+ clones sat mainly in CM and EM; CD8+ in EMRA. SARS-CoV-2 specificity of second-wave clones peaking day 37 was unconfirmed.

The CDR3 extends over 16 amino acids. V lost 5 bases, J lost 5 bases, and 16 bases lay in between. Employing constant-segment primers, 5'RACE generated TCR alpha and TCR beta cDNA libraries bearing sample barcodes and UMIs. One entry per CDR3 protein results from TCRdb running MiXCR on the 5' RACE reads. Altogether about 260,000 distinct CDR3 sequences are present, approximately 8.4% being singletons, with the ten largest covering about 20%. In the case of this clonotype: Its antigen remains unidentified.

The receptor was isolated from a man between 18 and 29 years old who had mild COVID-19 (a few samples of this study predate the infection). Cell type and time point are not known. Material: PBMCs or a T cell subset sorted from them (not recorded which). The chain is built from TRBV12-3 or TRBV12-4 and TRBJ1-6; D remains ambiguous. CDR3: CASSAYTPPNNSPLHF. The CDR3 DNA reads as TGTGCCAGCAGTGCATACACTCCCCCAAATAATTCACCCCTCCACTTT.